This TCR beta chain appears in the sequencing data of a study of vaccination and CD4 T cells after COVID-19. Study-level background: Overlapping spike pools from SARS-CoV-2 and HCoV-NL63, HCoV-OC43 and HCoV-229E served as culture stimuli.

Germline V gives CDR1 GTSNPN, CDR2 SVGIG (reference sequence). The CDR3 is made up of 12 amino acids. V was clipped by 2 bases and J by 4 bases; unmatched bases: 1. Treatment in this sample: approximately nine-day PBMC culture with coronavirus spike peptide pools or control peptides (ViraFEST assay). After expanding antigen-specific T cells with peptide pools, ViraFEST sequenced their TCRs. Wells that each held roughly 2 million PBMCs were cultured with 8.5 to 10 IU/ml IL-2 and 7.5 to 10 ug/ml peptide pools. The Oncomine TCR Beta short-read assay sequenced DNA from cultured CD4+ T cells. TCRdb analysed the PCR reads with MiXCR anew, one entry per CDR3 protein. The sample carries more than 15,000 distinct CDR3 sequences, roughly 51% recorded once. To note about this clonotype: Its antigen is unidentified.

This rearrangement joins TRBV30 to TRBJ2-7; 8 bases match TRBD1. This clonotype was sampled from a human donor with COVID-19. Sequencing was performed on cultured CD4+ T cells from blood, taken after SARS-CoV-2 vaccination. The CDR3 DNA reads TGTGCCTGGAGTTACAGGGGGTACGAGCAGTACTTC. Translated, it gives CAWSYRGYEQYF.